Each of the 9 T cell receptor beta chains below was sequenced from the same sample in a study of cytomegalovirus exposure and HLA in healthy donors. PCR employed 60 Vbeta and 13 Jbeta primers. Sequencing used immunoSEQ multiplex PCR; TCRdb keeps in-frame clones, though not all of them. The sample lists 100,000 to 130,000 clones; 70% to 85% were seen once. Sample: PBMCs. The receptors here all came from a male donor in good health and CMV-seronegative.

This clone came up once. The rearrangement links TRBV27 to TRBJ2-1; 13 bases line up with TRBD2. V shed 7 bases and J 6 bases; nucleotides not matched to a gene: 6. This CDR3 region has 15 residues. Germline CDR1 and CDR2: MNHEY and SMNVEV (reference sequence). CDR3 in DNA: TGTGCCAGCAACCCCAGGACTAGCGGGGGCAATGAGCAGTTCTTC. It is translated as CASNPRTSGGNEQFF.

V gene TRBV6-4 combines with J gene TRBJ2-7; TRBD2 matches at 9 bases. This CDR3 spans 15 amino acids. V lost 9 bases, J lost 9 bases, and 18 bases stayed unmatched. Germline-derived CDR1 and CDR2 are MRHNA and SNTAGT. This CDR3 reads CARINTGLADVGQYF. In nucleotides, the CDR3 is TGTGCCAGAATCAATACGGGACTAGCTGACGTCGGGCAGTACTTC.

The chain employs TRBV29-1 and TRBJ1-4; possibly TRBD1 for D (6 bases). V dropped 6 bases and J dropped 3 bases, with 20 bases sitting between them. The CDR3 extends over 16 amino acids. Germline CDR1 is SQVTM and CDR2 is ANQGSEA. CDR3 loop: CSVIPSIRQANEKLFF. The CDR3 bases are TGCAGCGTAATCCCGTCCATCAGACAGGCTAATGAAAAACTGTTTTTT. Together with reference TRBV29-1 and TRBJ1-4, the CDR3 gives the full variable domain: SAVISQKPSRDICQRGTSLTIQCQVDSQVTMMFWYRQQPGQSLTLIATANQGSEATYESGFVIDKFPISRPNLTFSTLTVSNMSPEDSSIYLCSVIPSIRQANEKLFFGSGTQLSVL.

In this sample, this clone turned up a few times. CDR3 DNA sequence: TGTGCCAGCAGCGCGGGACAGGGCCGGCAGTTCTTC. It is translated as CASSAGQGRQFF. The gene calls are TRBV7-9 and TRBJ2-1, with TRBD1 matching over 9 bases. CDR3 length: 12 residues. J lost 12 bases, V lost 5 bases, and 5 bases had no gene match. The V gene's germline CDR1 is SEHNR and CDR2 FQNEAQ (reference sequence).

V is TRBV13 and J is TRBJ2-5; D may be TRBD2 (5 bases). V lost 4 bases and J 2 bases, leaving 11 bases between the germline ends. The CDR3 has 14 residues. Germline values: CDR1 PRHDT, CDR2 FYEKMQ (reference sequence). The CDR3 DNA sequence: TGTGCCAGCAGCTACGGGTCGGGGCAAGAGACCCAGTACTTC. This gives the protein CASSYGSGQETQYF. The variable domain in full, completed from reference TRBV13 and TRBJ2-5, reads AAGVIQSPRHLIKEKRETATLKCYPIPRHDTVYWYQQGPGQDPQFLISFYEKMQSDKGSIPDRFSAQQFSDYHSELNMSSLELGDSALYFCASSYGSGQETQYFGPGTRLLVL.

The CDR3, as DNA: TGTGCCAGCTCCTCCGGCGGGGGGGATCAGCCCCAGCATTTT. This encodes CASSSGGGDQPQHF. The chain uses TRBV18 and TRBJ1-5, with D maybe TRBD1 (5 bases). Germline assignment: CDR1 KGHSH and CDR2 LQKENI. CDR3 length equals 14 residues. V dropped 6 bases and J dropped 5 bases, with 14 bases sitting between them.

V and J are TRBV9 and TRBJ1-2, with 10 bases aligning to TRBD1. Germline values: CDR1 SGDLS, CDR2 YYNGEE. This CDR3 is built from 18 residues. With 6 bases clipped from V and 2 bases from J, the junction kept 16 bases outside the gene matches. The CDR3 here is CASTQRDPRDRGNYGYTF. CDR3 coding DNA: TGTGCCAGCACCCAAAGAGACCCCCGGGACAGGGGAAACTATGGCTACACCTTC.

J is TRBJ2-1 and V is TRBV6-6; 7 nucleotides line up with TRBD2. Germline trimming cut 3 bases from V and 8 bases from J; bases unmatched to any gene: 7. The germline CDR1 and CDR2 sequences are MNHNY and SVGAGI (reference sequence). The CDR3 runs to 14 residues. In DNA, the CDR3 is TGTGCCAGCAGTTATGGCGGGAGTAGGGATGAGCAGTTCTTC. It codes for CASSYGGSRDEQFF.

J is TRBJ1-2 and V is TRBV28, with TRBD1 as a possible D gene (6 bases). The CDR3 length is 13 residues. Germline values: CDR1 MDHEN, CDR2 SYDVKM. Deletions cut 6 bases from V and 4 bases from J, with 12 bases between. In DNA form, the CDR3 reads TGTGCCAGCAGGAGACAGGCCGTCTATGGCTACACCTTC. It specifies CASRRQAVYGYTF.